This passage covers 5 T cell receptor beta chains from one sample sequenced in a study of glioma-infiltrating T cells after dendritic cell vaccination. The time point: after dendritic cell vaccination, including at tumor progression/relapse. Produced via immunoSEQ multiplex PCR; TCRdb's table is partial and in-frame only. The sample contains around 60,000 clones, around nine tenths of which appear only once. The source material was blood, sampled after dendritic cell vaccination. All receptors derive from a human donor with glioblastoma.

The rearrangement links TRBV7-8 to TRBJ1-5; 8 bases are shared with TRBD1. The germline V gene has CDR1 SGHVS and CDR2 FQNEAQ. Germline trimming cut 1 base from V and 5 bases from J; bases unmatched to any gene: 4. This CDR3 has 15 residues. For the CDR3, the DNA is TGTGCCAGCAGCTTAGATGGACAGGGTGATCAGCCCCAGCATTTT. This codes for CASSLDGQGDQPQHF.

In DNA, the CDR3 is TGTGCCTGGAGTAGGATACTCAGAAATGAGCGCCAAGAGACCCAGTACTTC. Translated, it gives CAWSRILRNERQETQYF. The chain recombines TRBV30 with TRBJ2-5, with D unresolved. Germline CDR1 is GTSNPN and CDR2 is SVGIG (reference sequence). Trimming took 2 bases from V and 1 from J, leaving 20 bases between them. The CDR3 spans 17 residues.

Remarks on this clone: Other DNA sequences in this specimen translate into the identical CDR3. This chain connects TRBV6-1 to TRBJ1-5; D not resolved. Germline CDR1 MNHNS, CDR2 SASEGT. The CDR3 runs 14 residues. Trimming removed 3 bases at V and 0 bases at J, with 6 bases between. This CDR3 is CASSDRDSNQPQHF. The CDR3 bases are TGTGCCAGCAGTGATCGGGATAGCAATCAGCCCCAGCATTTT.

The gene calls are TRBV7-3 and TRBJ2-4; 7 bases fit TRBD2. The V gene end was trimmed by 5 bases and the J gene end by 0 bases; junction bases not matched to a gene: 7. The CDR3 loop spans 16 amino acids. The germline V gene encodes CDR1 SGHTA and CDR2 FQGTGA. The CDR3 loop reads CASSDSGPPAKNIQYF. The CDR3 coding sequence is TGTGCCAGCAGCGATAGCGGGCCCCCAGCCAAAAACATTCAGTACTTC.

The gene calls are TRBV6-5 and TRBJ1-2, with 9 nucleotides matching TRBD1. The CDR3 is 15 residues long. J was trimmed by 5 bases and V by 4 bases; bases with no gene match: 8. Germline values: CDR1 MNHEY, CDR2 SVGAGI. The CDR3 DNA follows: TGTGCCAGCAGTTCCCCGGGACAGGGAGAGTATGGCTACACCTTC. Its translation: CASSSPGQGEYGYTF.